This T cell receptor beta chain was captured by sequencing in a study of T-cell memory formation after mild COVID-19. Study-wide results and caveats: Clones that contracted from day 15 to 85 had balanced CD4/CD8; later expanders were CD4+ biased. Day 37-peaking second-wave clones had unconfirmed SARS-CoV-2 specificity. There were some responding clones in pre-infection memory, which suggested that cross-reactive memory had joined.

There are many counts of this clonotype. The antigen remains undetermined. 5'RACE with constant-segment primers built TCRalpha and TCRbeta cDNA libraries with UMIs. MiXCR was run by TCRdb on the 5' RACE reads, yielding one entry per CDR3 protein. This sample has 200,000 to 250,000 distinct CDR3 sequences, with more than 8% found just once. V was shortened by 5 bases and J by 1 base, with 10 bases between the two germline ends. The CDR3 extends over 14 amino acids. Germline V gene data show CDR1 as SGHKS and CDR2 as YYEKEE (reference sequence). Input material: PBMCs or a T cell subset sorted from them (not recorded which). The clonotype originates from a man aged 18 to 35 who had mild COVID-19 (a few samples of this study predate the infection). Cell type and time point are not known. This sequence joins TRBV5-5 and TRBJ1-5, with D possibly TRBD1 on 6 matching bases. The CDR3 is CASRRGQSNQPQHF. The CDR3, as DNA: TGTGCCAGCAGACGGGGACAAAGCAATCAGCCCCAGCATTTT.